The 5 T cell receptor beta chains presented below share a single source sample, sequenced in a study of T cells in Graves' hyperthyroidism and ophthalmopathy. TCR beta CDR3 regions were amplified from RNA transcripts. TCR CDR3 regions were first amplified by RT-PCR with HTBI primers. TCRdb called the multiplex PCR reads again in MiXCR, with one record for every CDR3 protein. Counted here are around 190,000 distinct CDR3 sequences, 17% occurring once; the ten biggest clones make up 40% to 65%. The source material was blood. The source is a woman aged 45-65 years with Graves' hyperthyroidism.

V gene TRBV6-1 combines with J gene TRBJ1-1; unclear D gene. Trimming left V 6 bases short and J 5 bases short, with 19 bases between. CDR1 and CDR2 (germline): MNHNS, SASEGT. CDR3 length: 15 residues. The CDR3 loop reads CASRTIKAVGTEAFF. CDR3 bases: TGTGCCAGCAGGACTATTAAAGCTGTAGGGACTGAAGCTTTCTTT.

V and J are TRBV7-9 and TRBJ1-2; maybe TRBD1 (6 bases). Germline V gene sequence: CDR1 SEHNR, CDR2 FQNEAQ (reference sequence). The CDR3 sequence is 17 residues long. V gave up 3 bases and J gave up 0 bases, with 17 bases separating them. In DNA form, the CDR3 reads TGTGCCAGCAGCTTCGGGGGCGGCGGGGCCCCTAACTATGGCTACACCTTC. Its protein product is CASSFGGGGAPNYGYTF.

This clonotype occurred many times. This chain connects TRBV18 to TRBJ2-7, with 7 bases matching TRBD1. The CDR3 spans 14 residues. V lost 5 bases to trimming and J lost 4 bases; unmatched junction nucleotides: 8. Germline lookup yields CDR1 KGHSH and CDR2 LQKENI. CDR3 nucleotides: TGTGCCAGCTCATCGACAGGGTCGGGATACGAGCAGTACTTC. Its protein is CASSSTGSGYEQYF. The full variable domain, rest sourced from reference TRBV18 and TRBJ2-7, is NAGVMQNPRHLVRRRGQEARLRCSPMKGHSHVYWYRQLPEEGLKFMVYLQKENIIDESGMPKERFSAEFPKEGPSILRIQQVVRGDSAAYFCASSSTGSGYEQYFGPGTRLTVT.

This clonotype showed up many times. V is TRBV7-6 and J is TRBJ1-4, with TRBD1 identical over 7 bases. Unmatched junction bases numbered 17, after V lost 2 bases and J lost 5 bases. The CDR3 sequence is 19 residues long. CDR1 is SGHVS, CDR2 FNYEAQ, per germline. CDR3 region: CASSLSPLVSGQRNEKLFF. The CDR3 coding sequence is TGTGCCAGCAGCTTATCCCCCCTGGTATCGGGACAGCGAAATGAAAAACTGTTTTTT.

This clonotype appeared many times. The genes are TRBV27 and TRBJ2-7; TRBD1 agrees at 7 bases. The CDR3 consists of 14 residues. The germline gives CDR1 MNHEY, CDR2 SMNVEV (reference sequence). Germline trimming cut 3 bases from V and 4 bases from J; bases unmatched to any gene: 6. Here the CDR3 DNA reads TGTGCCAGCAGTTTCGGGACAGCTCGATACGAGCAGTACTTC. Protein: CASSFGTARYEQYF.